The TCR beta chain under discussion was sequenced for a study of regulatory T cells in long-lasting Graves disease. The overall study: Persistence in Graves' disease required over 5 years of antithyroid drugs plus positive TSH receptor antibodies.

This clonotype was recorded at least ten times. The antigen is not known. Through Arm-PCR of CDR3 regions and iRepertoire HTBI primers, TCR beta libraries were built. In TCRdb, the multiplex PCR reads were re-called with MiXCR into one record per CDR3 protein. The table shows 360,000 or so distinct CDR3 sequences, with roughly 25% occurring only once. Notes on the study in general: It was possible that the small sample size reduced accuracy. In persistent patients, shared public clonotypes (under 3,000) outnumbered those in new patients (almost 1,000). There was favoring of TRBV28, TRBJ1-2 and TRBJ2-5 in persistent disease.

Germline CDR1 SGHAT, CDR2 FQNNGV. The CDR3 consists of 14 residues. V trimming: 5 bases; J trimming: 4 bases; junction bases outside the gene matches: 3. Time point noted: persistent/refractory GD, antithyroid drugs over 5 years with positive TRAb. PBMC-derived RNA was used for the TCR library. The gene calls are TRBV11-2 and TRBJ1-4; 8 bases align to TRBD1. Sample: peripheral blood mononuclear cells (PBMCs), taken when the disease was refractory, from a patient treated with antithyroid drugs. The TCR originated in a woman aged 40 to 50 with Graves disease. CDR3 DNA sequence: TGTGCCAGCAGCCGGGACAGGAGTAATGAAAAACTGTTTTTT. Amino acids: CASSRDRSNEKLFF. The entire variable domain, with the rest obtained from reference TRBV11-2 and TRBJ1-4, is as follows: EAGVAQSPRYKIIEKRQSVAFWCNPISGHATLYWYQQILGQGPKLLIQFQNNGVVDDSQLPKDRFSAERLKGVDSTLKIQPAKLEDSAVYLCASSRDRSNEKLFFGSGTQLSVL.